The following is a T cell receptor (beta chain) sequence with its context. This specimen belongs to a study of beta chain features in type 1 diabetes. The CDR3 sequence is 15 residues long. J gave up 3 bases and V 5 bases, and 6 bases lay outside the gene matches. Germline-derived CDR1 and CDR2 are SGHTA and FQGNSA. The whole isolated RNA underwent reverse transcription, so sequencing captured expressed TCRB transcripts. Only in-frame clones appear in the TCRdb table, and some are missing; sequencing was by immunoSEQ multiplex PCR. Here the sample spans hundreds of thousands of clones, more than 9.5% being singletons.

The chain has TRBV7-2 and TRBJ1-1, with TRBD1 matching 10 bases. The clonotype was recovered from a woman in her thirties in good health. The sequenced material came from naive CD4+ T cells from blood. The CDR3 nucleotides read TGTGCCAGCAGCCGGCGGACAGGGGGTGACACTGAAGCTTTCTTT. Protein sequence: CASSRRTGGDTEAFF.